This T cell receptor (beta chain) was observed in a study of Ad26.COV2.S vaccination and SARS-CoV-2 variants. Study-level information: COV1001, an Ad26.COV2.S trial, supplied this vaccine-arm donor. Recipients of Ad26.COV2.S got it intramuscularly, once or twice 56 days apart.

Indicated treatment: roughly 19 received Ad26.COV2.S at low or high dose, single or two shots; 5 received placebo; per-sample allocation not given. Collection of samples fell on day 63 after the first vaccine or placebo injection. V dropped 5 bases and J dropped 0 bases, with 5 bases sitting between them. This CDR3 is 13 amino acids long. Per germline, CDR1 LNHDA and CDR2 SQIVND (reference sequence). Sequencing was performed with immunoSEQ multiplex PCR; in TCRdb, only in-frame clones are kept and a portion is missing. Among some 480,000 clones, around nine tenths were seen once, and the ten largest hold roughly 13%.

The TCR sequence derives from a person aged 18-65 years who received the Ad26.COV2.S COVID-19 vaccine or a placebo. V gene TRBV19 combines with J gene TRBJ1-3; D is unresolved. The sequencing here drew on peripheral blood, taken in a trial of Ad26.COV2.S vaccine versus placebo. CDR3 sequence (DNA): TGTGCCAGTAGTTCGAACTCTGGAAACACCATATATTTT. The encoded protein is CASSSNSGNTIYF. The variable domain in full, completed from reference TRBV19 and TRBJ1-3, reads DGGITQSPKYLFRKEGQNVTLSCEQNLNHDAMYWYRQDPGQGLRLIYYSQIVNDFQKGDIAEGYSVSREKKESFPLTVTSAQKNPTAFYLCASSSNSGNTIYFGEGSWLTVV.